This is a list of T cell receptor beta chains from one sample in a study of cytomegalovirus exposure and HLA in healthy donors. The repertoire was sequenced with immunoSEQ multiplex PCR; TCRdb's copy has only in-frame clones and lacks some. The sample holds roughly 60,000 clones, 78% seen once. The sequencing sample was made of PBMCs. Receptor source: a female donor in good health and CMV-seronegative. The CDR3 runs from the conserved cysteine through the conserved F or W. The D gene is left open where the match is weak. Some rows mark clone size as missing; the rest say once, few, many or name a class of expanded clone.

v_call,clone_size,j_call,d_call,cdr3_aa,cdr3_nt
TRBV12-5,NA,TRBJ2-7,NA,CASAFDFDHPLGGDEQYF,TGTGCTAGTGCTTTCGACTTCGACCACCCCCTCGGAGGGGACGAGCAGTACTTC
TRBV6-5,NA,TRBJ1-1,NA,CASSYSRQMNTEAFF,TGTGCCAGCAGTTACTCGAGACAGATGAACACTGAAGCTTTCTTT
TRBV18,NA,TRBJ1-5,NA,CASSLDGLGGQPQHF,TGTGCCAGCTCACTGGACGGACTGGGTGGACAGCCCCAGCATTTT
TRBV4-1,NA,TRBJ2-3,TRBD2,CASSPTGLVSDTQYF,TGCGCCAGCAGCCCAACCGGACTAGTATCAGATACGCAGTATTTT
TRBV19,NA,TRBJ1-2,NA,CASSIYSGAIAYGYTF,TGTGCCAGTAGTATCTACTCAGGGGCTATAGCCTATGGCTACACCTTC
TRBV2,NA,TRBJ2-7,NA,CASDSFYEQYF,TGTGCCAGCGACTCCTTCTACGAGCAGTACTTC
TRBV9,NA,TRBJ2-2,TRBD2,CASSVASGGITGELFF,TGTGCCAGCAGCGTAGCCTCGGGGGGTATCACCGGGGAGCTGTTTTTT
TRBV2,few,TRBJ2-6,NA,CASRSQLSSGANVLTF,TGTGCCAGCAGGTCACAGCTCTCATCTGGGGCCAACGTCCTGACTTTC
TRBV6-1,NA,TRBJ1-2,TRBD1,CASNSKQGNYGYTF,TGTGCCAGCAATTCTAAACAGGGGAACTATGGCTACACCTTC
TRBV30,few,TRBJ2-3,NA,CAWSPLQWTDTQYF,TGTGCCTGGAGCCCCCTCCAGTGGACAGATACGCAGTATTTT
TRBV6-1,NA,TRBJ1-5,NA,CASSDLPGQSNQPQHF,TGTGCCAGCAGTGACTTACCGGGACAAAGCAATCAGCCCCAGCATTTT
TRBV5-8,few,TRBJ1-1,NA,CASSLREAFF,TGTGCCAGCAGCCTCCGGGAAGCTTTCTTT
TRBV7-8,NA,TRBJ2-3,NA,CASSRTERRTDTQYF,TGTGCCAGCAGCCGGACAGAACGACGGACAGATACGCAGTATTTT
TRBV6-6,NA,TRBJ2-7,NA,CASKREKIDYEQYF,TGTGCCAGCAAAAGAGAAAAAATAGACTACGAGCAGTACTTC
TRBV2,NA,TRBJ2-4,NA,CAATGDSNIQYF,TGTGCCGCAACGGGGGACTCGAACATTCAGTACTTC
TRBV5-1,NA,TRBJ2-1,NA,CASSFERPNEQFF,TGCGCCAGCAGCTTTGAGAGGCCCAATGAGCAGTTCTTC
TRBV28,NA,TRBJ2-2,TRBD1,CASSHPGQGAAGELFF,TGTGCCAGCAGCCATCCGGGACAGGGGGCGGCCGGGGAGCTGTTTTTT
TRBV10-3,NA,TRBJ1-2,TRBD1,CAISEGDRDGYTF,TGTGCCATCAGTGAGGGGGACAGGGATGGCTACACCTTC
TRBV11-2,once,TRBJ2-5,TRBD2,CASSQKRGWETQYF,TGTGCCAGCAGCCAAAAGCGGGGTTGGGAGACCCAGTACTTC
TRBV5-5,NA,TRBJ2-5,NA,CASSRTGDRETQYF,TGTGCCAGCAGCAGAACGGGGGATAGGGAGACCCAGTACTTC
TRBV2,few,TRBJ1-5,TRBD1,CASSGETGGGQPQHF,TGTGCCAGCAGTGGGGAGACAGGGGGCGGTCAGCCCCAGCATTTT
TRBV18,NA,TRBJ1-1,TRBD1,CASSGQENTEAFF,TGTGCCAGCTCAGGACAGGAAAACACTGAAGCTTTCTTT
TRBV2,NA,TRBJ1-4,TRBD1,CASSRGQGVEKLFF,TGTGCCAGCTCCCGGGGACAGGGTGTTGAAAAACTGTTTTTT
TRBV7-9,NA,TRBJ1-1,TRBD1,CASSLAPGTVNTEAFF,TGTGCCAGCAGCTTAGCGCCAGGGACAGTGAACACTGAAGCTTTCTTT
TRBV30,few,TRBJ2-7,NA,CAWSPLGGEQYF,TGTGCCTGGAGTCCACTAGGGGGCGAGCAGTACTTC
TRBV6-6,NA,TRBJ2-6,NA,CASTGDLGANVLTF,TGTGCCAGCACAGGGGATCTTGGGGCCAACGTCCTGACTTTC
TRBV7-9,NA,TRBJ2-7,TRBD1,CASSVGTDSYEQYF,TGTGCCAGCAGCGTTGGGACAGATTCCTACGAGCAGTACTTC
TRBV5-8,few,TRBJ1-1,TRBD1,CASSLDRGFAAFF,TGTGCCAGCAGCCTAGACAGGGGGTTCGCGGCTTTCTTT
TRBV6-1,NA,TRBJ2-3,NA,CASSETGKLGTQYF,TGTGCCAGCAGCGAAACAGGGAAATTAGGTACGCAGTATTTT
TRBV30,NA,TRBJ1-6,NA,CAWGVAHSPLHF,TGTGCCTGGGGGGTAGCGCATTCACCCCTCCACTTT
TRBV6-6,NA,TRBJ2-7,TRBD1,CASRRQGAEYEQYF,TGTGCCAGCAGACGACAGGGGGCAGAATACGAGCAGTACTTC
TRBV18,NA,TRBJ1-6,NA,CASSRQSANSPLHF,TGTGCCAGCTCCCGACAGAGCGCCAATTCACCCCTCCACTTT
TRBV29-1,NA,TRBJ1-6,NA,CSVREGGYNSPLHF,TGCAGCGTTCGGGAAGGTGGATATAATTCACCCCTCCACTTT
TRBV6-1,NA,TRBJ2-2,NA,CASSEGHTYFDTTGELFF,TGTGCCAGCAGTGAAGGGCATACATATTTTGACACCACCGGGGAGCTGTTTTTT
TRBV27,NA,TRBJ2-7,NA,CASRPDSRGLEQYF,TGTGCCAGCAGACCGGACAGTCGAGGGCTCGAGCAGTACTTC
TRBV7-9,NA,TRBJ1-5,NA,CASSLGEGLGRNQPQHF,TGTGCCAGCAGCTTAGGGGAGGGCCTGGGGCGCAATCAGCCCCAGCATTTT
TRBV10-1,few,TRBJ2-2,TRBD1,CASSESTGGYTGELFF,TGCGCCAGCAGTGAGTCAACAGGGGGTTACACCGGGGAGCTGTTTTTT
TRBV5-4,once,TRBJ1-5,NA,CASSVGANQPQHF,TGTGCCAGCAGTGTGGGGGCCAATCAGCCCCAGCATTTT
TRBV2,once,TRBJ1-4,TRBD1,CASRGTGFGNEKLFF,TGTGCCAGCAGGGGGACAGGGTTTGGTAATGAAAAACTGTTTTTT
TRBV4-1,medium-sized,TRBJ1-6,NA,CASSQAQGANNSPLHF,TGCGCCAGCAGCCAAGCCCAGGGTGCGAATAATTCACCCCTCCACTTT
TRBV2,NA,TRBJ1-2,TRBD1,CASSFNRGGNYGYTF,TGTGCCAGCAGTTTCAACAGGGGCGGTAACTATGGCTACACCTTC
TRBV25-1,NA,TRBJ1-3,NA,CASSPGYTIYF,TGTGCCAGCAGTCCAGGTTACACCATATATTTT
TRBV6-6,NA,TRBJ2-5,NA,CASSYSRAGEETQYF,TGTGCCAGCAGTTACTCGCGGGCAGGGGAAGAGACCCAGTACTTC
TRBV6-1,NA,TRBJ1-1,NA,CASSPLEGGTEAFF,TGTGCCAGCAGCCCCCTAGAGGGAGGCACTGAAGCTTTCTTT
TRBV11-2,NA,TRBJ1-1,NA,CASTLRAPNTEAFF,TGTGCCAGCACCCTGAGGGCTCCGAACACTGAAGCTTTCTTT
TRBV9,NA,TRBJ1-4,NA,CASSVLGGQHEKLFF,TGTGCCAGCAGCGTTTTGGGGGGGCAGCATGAAAAACTGTTTTTT
TRBV7-9,few,TRBJ1-1,NA,CASSLAVGANTEAFF,TGTGCCAGCAGCTTAGCGGTGGGGGCAAACACTGAAGCTTTCTTT